These 8 T cell receptor beta chains came from one sample sequenced in a study of blood T cells in healthy people across ages. Sample-barcoded 5' priming and a J-beta primer mix drove a second PCR of roughly 7 to 11 cycles. MiXCR, applied by TCRdb to the 5' RACE reads, yields one record per CDR3 protein. The top ten clones hold 13% of a sample with roughly 930,000 distinct CDR3 sequences, approximately 49% of them seen once. The source material was blood. The receptors were sampled from a man younger than 40 in good health.

This clonotype has more than one count but fewer than ten. This sequence joins TRBV28 and TRBJ1-2, with 7 bases identical to TRBD1. The CDR3 length is 14 residues. Trimming removed 4 bases from V and 4 bases from J; junction bases left unmatched: 6. Per germline, CDR1 MDHEN and CDR2 SYDVKM. The CDR3 is CASSSTGESYGYTF. In DNA form, the CDR3 reads TGTGCCAGCAGTTCCACAGGGGAGAGCTATGGCTACACCTTC.

The chain has TRBV29-1 and TRBJ1-2, with 9 bases that match TRBD1. V shed 4 bases and J 2 bases; nucleotides not matched to a gene: 14. There are 17 residues in the CDR3. Germline V gives CDR1 SQVTM, CDR2 ANQGSEA. DNA of the CDR3: TGCAGCGTTGTAGCCGGCGATACAGGGGGCCCAAACTATGGCTACACCTTC. Encoded protein: CSVVAGDTGGPNYGYTF.

The CDR3 loop reads CASSLGTGVYTGELFF. CDR3 in DNA: TGCGCCAGCAGCTTGGGGACAGGGGTTTACACCGGGGAGCTGTTTTTT. The chain uses TRBV5-1 and TRBJ2-2; 9 bases align to TRBD1. V shed 0 bases and J 3 bases; nucleotides not matched to a gene: 3. CDR1 and CDR2 from the germline V gene are SGHRS and YFSETQ. This CDR3 has 16 amino acids.

The V call is TRBV12-3 or TRBV12-4, the J call TRBJ2-5; D gene uncertain. TRBJ2-7 explains the end of the DNA better; the J call may be wrong. CDR3 length: 12 residues. As DNA, the CDR3 is TGTGCCAGCAGTTTGGGGTCTATCGAGCAGTACTTC. This codes for CASSLGSIEQYF.

This chain connects TRBV7-9 to TRBJ1-4; no firm D call. From germline, CDR1 is SEHNR and CDR2 FQNEAQ (reference sequence). This CDR3 contains 16 residues. The germline V and J ends were trimmed by 1 base and 8 bases, with 17 bases remaining between them. Written as DNA, the CDR3 is TGTGCCAGCAGCTTAGGGGAGCTCACTTTGGGCGAAAAACTGTTTTTT. Translating gives CASSLGELTLGEKLFF.

V is TRBV28 and J is TRBJ1-2; 7 bases map to TRBD1. The trim removed 6 bases at V and 4 bases at J, leaving 5 bases unmatched. Germline V gives CDR1 MDHEN, CDR2 SYDVKM. The CDR3 loop spans 13 amino acids. The CDR3 sequence: CASRTGQLYGYTF. DNA for the CDR3: TGTGCCAGCAGGACGGGACAGCTCTATGGCTACACCTTC.

The rearrangement links TRBV7-2 to TRBJ2-1; 9 nucleotides match TRBD2. This CDR3 is built from 20 residues. Germline CDR1 and CDR2: SGHTA and FQGNSA. After removal of 2 bases from V and 10 bases from J, the junction contained 24 bases not matched to a gene. CDR3 bases: TGTGCCAGCAGCTTAAGGGCGCCGGGCGCCGGGACTAGCTCCTATCGGGAGCAGTTCTTC. As protein: CASSLRAPGAGTSSYREQFF.

This clonotype was picked up a small number of times. CDR3 sequence: CASSLQGALADTQYF. In DNA, the CDR3 is TGTGCCAGCAGTTTACAGGGGGCCTTAGCAGATACGCAGTATTTT. The chain carries TRBV2 and TRBJ2-3, with TRBD1 matching 9 bases. Trimming at V came to 5 bases and at J to 4 bases, leaving 7 bases not matched to a gene. This CDR3 is 15 amino acids long. Germline V gene lookup returns CDR1 SNHLY and CDR2 FYNNEI.